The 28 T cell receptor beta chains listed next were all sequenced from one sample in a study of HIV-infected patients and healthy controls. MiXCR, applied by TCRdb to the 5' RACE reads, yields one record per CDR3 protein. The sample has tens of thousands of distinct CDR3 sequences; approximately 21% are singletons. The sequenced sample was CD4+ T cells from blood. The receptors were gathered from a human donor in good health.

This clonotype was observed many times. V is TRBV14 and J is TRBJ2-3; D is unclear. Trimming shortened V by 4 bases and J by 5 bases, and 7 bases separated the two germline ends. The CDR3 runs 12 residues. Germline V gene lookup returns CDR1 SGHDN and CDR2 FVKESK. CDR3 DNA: TGTGCCAGCAGCCCGAGGATAGATACGCAGTATTTT. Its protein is CASSPRIDTQYF.

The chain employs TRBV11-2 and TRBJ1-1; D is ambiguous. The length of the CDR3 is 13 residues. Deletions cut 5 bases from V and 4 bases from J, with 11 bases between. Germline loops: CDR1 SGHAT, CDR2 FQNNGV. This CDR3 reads CASSPAGFTEAFF. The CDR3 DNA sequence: TGTGCCAGCAGCCCAGCCGGGTTCACTGAAGCTTTCTTT.

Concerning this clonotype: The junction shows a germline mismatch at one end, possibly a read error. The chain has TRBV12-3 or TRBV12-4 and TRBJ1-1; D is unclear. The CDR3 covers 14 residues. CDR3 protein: CTSSLRHLGTEAFF. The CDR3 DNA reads TGTACCAGCAGTTTACGCCACCTTGGCACTGAAGCTTTCTTT.

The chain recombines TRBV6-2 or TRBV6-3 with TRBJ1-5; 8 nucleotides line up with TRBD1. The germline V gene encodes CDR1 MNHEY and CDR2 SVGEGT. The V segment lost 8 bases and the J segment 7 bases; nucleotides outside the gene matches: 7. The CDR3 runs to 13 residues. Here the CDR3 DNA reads TGTGCCAGCCTAGACAGGGGAGGACAGCCCCAGCATTTT. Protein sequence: CASLDRGGQPQHF.

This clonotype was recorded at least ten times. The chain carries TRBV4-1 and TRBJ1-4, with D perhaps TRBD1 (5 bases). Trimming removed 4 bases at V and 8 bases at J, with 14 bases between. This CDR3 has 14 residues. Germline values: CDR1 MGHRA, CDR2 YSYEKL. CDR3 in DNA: TGCGCCAGCAGCCGCCTCGGGGCCAGGGAAAAACTGTTTTTT. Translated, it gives CASSRLGAREKLFF.

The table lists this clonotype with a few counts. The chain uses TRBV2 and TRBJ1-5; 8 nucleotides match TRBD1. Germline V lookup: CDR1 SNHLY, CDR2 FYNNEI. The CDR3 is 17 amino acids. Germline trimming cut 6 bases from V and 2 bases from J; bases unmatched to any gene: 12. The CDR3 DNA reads TGTGCCAGCAGAGACCTGACGGAGGGACAGGGCAATCAGCCCCAGCATTTT. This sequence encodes CASRDLTEGQGNQPQHF.

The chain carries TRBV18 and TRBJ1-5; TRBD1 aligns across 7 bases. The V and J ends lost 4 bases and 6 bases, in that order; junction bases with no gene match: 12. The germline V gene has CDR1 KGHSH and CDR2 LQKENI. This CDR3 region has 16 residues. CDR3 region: CASSLSQGGSGQPQHF. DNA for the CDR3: TGTGCCAGCTCACTTTCTCAGGGGGGCTCTGGTCAGCCCCAGCATTTT.

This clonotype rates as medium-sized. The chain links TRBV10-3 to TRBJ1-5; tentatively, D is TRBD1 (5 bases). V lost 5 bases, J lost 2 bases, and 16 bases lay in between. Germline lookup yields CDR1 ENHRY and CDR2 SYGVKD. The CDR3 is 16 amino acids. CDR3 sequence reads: CAISSADQGGNQPQHF. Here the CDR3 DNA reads TGTGCCATCAGTTCTGCGGACCAGGGAGGCAATCAGCCCCAGCATTTT.

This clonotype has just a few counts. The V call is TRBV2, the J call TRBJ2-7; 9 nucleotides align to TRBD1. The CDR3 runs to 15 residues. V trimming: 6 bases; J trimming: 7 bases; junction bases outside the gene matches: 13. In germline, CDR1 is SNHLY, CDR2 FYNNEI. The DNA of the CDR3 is TGTGCCAGCAGGAACAGGGGGCGGTTTAGGTGGGAGCAGTACTTC. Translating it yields CASRNRGRFRWEQYF.

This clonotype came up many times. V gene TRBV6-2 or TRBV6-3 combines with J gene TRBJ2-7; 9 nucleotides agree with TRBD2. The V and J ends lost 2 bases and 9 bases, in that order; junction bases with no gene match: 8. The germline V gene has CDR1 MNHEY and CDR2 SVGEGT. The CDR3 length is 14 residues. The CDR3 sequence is CASSYLPGLAVQYF. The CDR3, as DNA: TGTGCCAGCAGTTACCTTCCGGGACTAGCTGTGCAGTACTTC.

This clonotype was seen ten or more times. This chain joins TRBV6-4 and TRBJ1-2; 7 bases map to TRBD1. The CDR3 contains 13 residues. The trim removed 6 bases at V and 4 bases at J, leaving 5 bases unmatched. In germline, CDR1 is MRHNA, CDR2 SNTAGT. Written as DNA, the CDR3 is TGTGCCAGCAGACAGGGACAGACCTATGGCTACACCTTC. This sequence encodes CASRQGQTYGYTF.

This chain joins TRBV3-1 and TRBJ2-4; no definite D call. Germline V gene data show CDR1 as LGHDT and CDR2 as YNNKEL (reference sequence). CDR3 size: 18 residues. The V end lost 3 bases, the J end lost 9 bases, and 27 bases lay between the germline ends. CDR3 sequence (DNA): TGTGCCAGCAGCCAGAATGTCGGCGCGCAGCAGAAAAGTAGCATTCAGTACTTC. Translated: CASSQNVGAQQKSSIQYF. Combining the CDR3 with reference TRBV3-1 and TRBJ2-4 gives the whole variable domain DTAVSQTPKYLVTQMGNDKSIKCEQNLGHDTMYWYKQDSKKFLKIMFSYNNKELIINETVPNRFSPKSPDKAHLNLHINSLELGDSAVYFCASSQNVGAQQKSSIQYFGAGTRLSVL.

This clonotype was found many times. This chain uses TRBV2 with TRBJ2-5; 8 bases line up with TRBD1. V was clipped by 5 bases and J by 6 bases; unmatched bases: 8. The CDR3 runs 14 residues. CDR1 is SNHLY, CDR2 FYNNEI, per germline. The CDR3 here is CASSSDRVHQTQYF. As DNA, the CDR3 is TGTGCCAGCAGTTCGGACAGGGTTCATCAGACCCAGTACTTC.

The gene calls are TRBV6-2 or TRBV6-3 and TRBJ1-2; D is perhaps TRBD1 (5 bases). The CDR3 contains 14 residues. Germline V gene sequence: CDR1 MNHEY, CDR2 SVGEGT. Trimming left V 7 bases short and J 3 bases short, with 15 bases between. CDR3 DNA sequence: TGTGCCAGCACCGCAGGGAGTTCTGACTATGGCTACACCTTC. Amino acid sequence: CASTAGSSDYGYTF.

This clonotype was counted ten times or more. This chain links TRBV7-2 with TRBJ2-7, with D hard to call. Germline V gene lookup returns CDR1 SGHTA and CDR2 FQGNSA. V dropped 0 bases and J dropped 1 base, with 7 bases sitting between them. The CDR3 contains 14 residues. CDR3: CASSLALQSYEQYF. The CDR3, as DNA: TGTGCCAGCAGCTTAGCGTTACAGTCCTACGAGCAGTACTTC.

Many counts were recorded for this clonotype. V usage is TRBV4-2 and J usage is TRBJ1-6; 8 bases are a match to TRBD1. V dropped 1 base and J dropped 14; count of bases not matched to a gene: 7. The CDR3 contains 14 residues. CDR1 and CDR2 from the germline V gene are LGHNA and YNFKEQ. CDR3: CASSQVDRVESLHF. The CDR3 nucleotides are TGTGCCAGCAGCCAAGTGGACAGGGTGGAATCCCTCCACTTT.

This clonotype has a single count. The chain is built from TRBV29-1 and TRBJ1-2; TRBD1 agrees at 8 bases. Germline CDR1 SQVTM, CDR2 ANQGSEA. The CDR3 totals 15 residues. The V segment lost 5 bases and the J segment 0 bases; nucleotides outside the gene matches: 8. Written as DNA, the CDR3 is TGCAGCGTTACCCTCGGACAGGGTCCTAACTATGGCTACACCTTC. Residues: CSVTLGQGPNYGYTF.

Here the CDR3 reads CASSEGVSINEKLFF. As DNA, the CDR3 is TGTGCCAGCAGTGAGGGAGTGAGCATTAATGAAAAACTGTTTTTT. V usage is TRBV2 and J usage is TRBJ1-4; D is uncertain. The ends were cut back, 3 bases at V and 4 bases at J, with 12 bases in the middle. This CDR3 is built from 15 residues. Germline CDR1 SNHLY, CDR2 FYNNEI.

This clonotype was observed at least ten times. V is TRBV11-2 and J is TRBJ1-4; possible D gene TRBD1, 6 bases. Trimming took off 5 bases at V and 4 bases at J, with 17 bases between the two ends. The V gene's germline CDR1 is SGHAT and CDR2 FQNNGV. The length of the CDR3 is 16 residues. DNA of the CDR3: TGTGCCAGCAGCCCACAGGGAGTGGCTAGTAATGAAAAACTGTTTTTT. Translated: CASSPQGVASNEKLFF.

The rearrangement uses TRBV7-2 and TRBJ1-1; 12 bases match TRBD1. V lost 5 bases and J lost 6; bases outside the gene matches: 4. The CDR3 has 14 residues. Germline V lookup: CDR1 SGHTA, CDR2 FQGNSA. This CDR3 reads CASSPGQGAAEAFF. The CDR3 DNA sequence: TGTGCCAGCAGCCCGGGACAGGGGGCGGCTGAAGCTTTCTTT.

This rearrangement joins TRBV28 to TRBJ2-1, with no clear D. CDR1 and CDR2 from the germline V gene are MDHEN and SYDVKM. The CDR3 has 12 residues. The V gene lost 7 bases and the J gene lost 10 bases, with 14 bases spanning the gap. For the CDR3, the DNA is TGTGCCAGCACCAACCGGTTTTGGGAGCAGTTCTTC. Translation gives CASTNRFWEQFF. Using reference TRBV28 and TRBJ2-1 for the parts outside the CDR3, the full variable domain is DVKVTQSSRYLVKRTGEKVFLECVQDMDHENMFWYRQDPGLGLRLIYFSYDVKMKEKGDIPEGYSVSREKKERFSLILESASTNQTSMYLCASTNRFWEQFFGPGTRLTVL.

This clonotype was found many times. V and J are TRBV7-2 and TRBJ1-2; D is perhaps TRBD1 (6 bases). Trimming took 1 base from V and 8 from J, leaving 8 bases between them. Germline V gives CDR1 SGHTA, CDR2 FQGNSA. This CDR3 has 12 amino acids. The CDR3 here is CASSLGQEGYTF. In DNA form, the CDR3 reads TGTGCCAGCAGCTTAGGACAGGAGGGCTACACCTTC.

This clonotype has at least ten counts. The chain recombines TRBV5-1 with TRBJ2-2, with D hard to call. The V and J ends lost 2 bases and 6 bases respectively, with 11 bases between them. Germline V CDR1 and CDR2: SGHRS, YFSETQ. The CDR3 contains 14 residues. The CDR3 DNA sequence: TGCGCCAGCAGCTTCTCACAGCTCTCCGGGGAGCTGTTTTTT. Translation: CASSFSQLSGELFF.

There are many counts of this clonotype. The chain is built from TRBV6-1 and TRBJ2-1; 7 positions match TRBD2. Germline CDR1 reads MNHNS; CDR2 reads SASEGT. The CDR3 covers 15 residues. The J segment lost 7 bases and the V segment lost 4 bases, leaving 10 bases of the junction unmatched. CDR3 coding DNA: TGTGCCAGCAGTGGCGGACTAGTAAGAGGAAATGAGCAGTTCTTC. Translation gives CASSGGLVRGNEQFF.

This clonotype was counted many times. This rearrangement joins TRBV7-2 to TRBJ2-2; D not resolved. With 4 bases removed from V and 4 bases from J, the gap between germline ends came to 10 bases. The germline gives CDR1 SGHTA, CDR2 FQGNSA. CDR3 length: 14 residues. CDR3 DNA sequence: TGTGCCAGCAGCTCCCAGGACGGCACCGGGGAGCTGTTTTTT. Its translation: CASSSQDGTGELFF.

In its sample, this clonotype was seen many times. CDR3 residues: CSAGLPLAGVRNEQFF. The DNA of the CDR3 is TGCAGTGCCGGACTTCCACTAGCGGGAGTTCGCAATGAGCAGTTCTTC. The chain is built from TRBV20-1 and TRBJ2-1, with TRBD2 matching over 11 bases. V shed 6 bases and J 6 bases; nucleotides not matched to a gene: 13. Looked up from germline, CDR1 is DFQATT and CDR2 is SNEGSKA (reference sequence). The CDR3 extends over 16 amino acids.

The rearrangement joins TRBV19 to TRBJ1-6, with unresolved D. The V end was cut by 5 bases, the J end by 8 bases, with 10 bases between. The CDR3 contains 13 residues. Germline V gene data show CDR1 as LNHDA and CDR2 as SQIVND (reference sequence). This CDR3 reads CASSPRADSPLHF. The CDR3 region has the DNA TGTGCCAGTAGTCCCCGGGCTGATTCACCCCTCCACTTT.

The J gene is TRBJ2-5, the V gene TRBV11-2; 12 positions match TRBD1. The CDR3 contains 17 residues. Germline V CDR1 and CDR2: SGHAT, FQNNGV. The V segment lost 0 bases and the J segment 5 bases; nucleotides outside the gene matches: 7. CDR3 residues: CASSLDPGTGGRETQYF. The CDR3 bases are TGTGCCAGCAGCTTAGACCCCGGGACAGGGGGCCGGGAGACCCAGTACTTC.